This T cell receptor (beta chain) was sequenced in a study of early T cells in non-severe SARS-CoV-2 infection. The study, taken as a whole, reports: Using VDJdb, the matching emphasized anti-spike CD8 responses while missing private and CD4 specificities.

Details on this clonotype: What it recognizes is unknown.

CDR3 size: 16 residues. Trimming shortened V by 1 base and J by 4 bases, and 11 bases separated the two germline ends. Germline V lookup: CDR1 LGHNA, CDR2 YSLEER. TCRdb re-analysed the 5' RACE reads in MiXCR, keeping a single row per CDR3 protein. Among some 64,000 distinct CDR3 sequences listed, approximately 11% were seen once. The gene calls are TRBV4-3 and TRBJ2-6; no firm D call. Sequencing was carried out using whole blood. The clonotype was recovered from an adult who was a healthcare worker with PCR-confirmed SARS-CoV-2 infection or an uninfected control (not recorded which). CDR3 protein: CASSQGPPFGANVLTF. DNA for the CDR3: TGCGCCAGCAGCCAAGGGCCCCCCTTCGGGGCCAACGTCCTGACTTTC.